These 32 T cell receptor beta chains share one sample of origin, sequenced in a study of CD8 T cells in Susac syndrome. With random hexamers, reverse transcription was performed on about 0.5 to 1 ug of RNA. Each CDR3 protein is one row after TCRdb ran MiXCR on the immunoSEQ multiplex PCR reads. The table lists under 550,000 distinct CDR3 sequences, approximately 89% of them singletons. Sequenced input: CD8+ T cells from PBMCs. Receptors originate from a human donor with multiple sclerosis.

J is TRBJ2-3 and V is TRBV4-1; TRBD2 agrees at 10 bases. Germline V gene lookup returns CDR1 MGHRA and CDR2 YSYEKL. The CDR3 spans 16 residues. Trimming removed 2 bases from V and 2 bases from J; junction bases left unmatched: 4. For the CDR3, the DNA is TGCGCCAGCAGCCAATGGACTAGCGGACCCACAGATACGCAGTATTTT. It encodes CASSQWTSGPTDTQYF.

The V and J genes are TRBV11-3 and TRBJ2-2; D unresolved. Germline V CDR1 and CDR2: SGHNT, YENEEA. The CDR3 consists of 12 residues. Trimming left V 0 bases short and J 9 bases short, with 5 bases between. The CDR3 spells CASSLDGRELFF. The CDR3 nucleotides read TGTGCCAGCAGCTTAGATGGGAGGGAGCTGTTTTTT.

V and J are TRBV19 and TRBJ1-1; 8 bases are shared with TRBD1. This CDR3 spans 15 amino acids. Germline V gives CDR1 LNHDA, CDR2 SQIVND (reference sequence). The ends lost 3 bases at V and 5 bases at J; junction bases unmatched: 8. The CDR3 DNA follows: TGTGCCAGTAGTATTTTAGGACAGGGAACGACTGAAGCTTTCTTT. Amino acids: CASSILGQGTTEAFF.

This chain uses TRBV27 with TRBJ2-7; 8 bases agree with TRBD2. The J segment lost 5 bases and the V segment lost 5 bases, leaving 11 bases of the junction unmatched. CDR3 size: 15 residues. Germline loops: CDR1 MNHEY, CDR2 SMNVEV (reference sequence). CDR3 coding DNA: TGTGCCAGCAGTCCCTATAGCGGGATCGCCCACGAGCAGTACTTC. Residues: CASSPYSGIAHEQYF.

DNA of the CDR3: TGTGCCAGCAGTTACCCAGGGCAGGGGTATTACACCGGGGAGCTGTTTTTT. Translated: CASSYPGQGYYTGELFF. The chain is built from TRBV6-2 or TRBV6-3 and TRBJ2-2; possibly TRBD1 for D (6 bases). The CDR3 runs to 17 residues. Looked up from germline, CDR1 is MNHEY and CDR2 is SVGEGT. Trimming took off 2 bases at V and 3 bases at J, with 16 bases between the two ends.

Only a few counts were recorded for this clonotype. The V and J genes are TRBV6-5 and TRBJ2-5; D unresolved. This CDR3 region has 11 residues. Germline V CDR1 and CDR2: MNHEY, SVGAGI. The V end lost 4 bases, the J end lost 7 bases, and 7 bases lay between the germline ends. CDR3 DNA sequence: TGTGCCAGCAGTTCGTTGGGGACCCAGTACTTC. Protein product: CASSSLGTQYF.

This clonotype was seen more than once but under ten times. The chain uses TRBV20-1 and TRBJ2-7, with TRBD1 matching over 8 bases. CDR3 length: 13 residues. Germline V gene lookup returns CDR1 DFQATT and CDR2 SNEGSKA (reference sequence). The junction had 2 bases not matched to a gene; V was cut back by 3 bases and J by 1 base. CDR3 amino acids: CSASNRGSYEQYF. As DNA, the CDR3 is TGCAGTGCTAGCAACAGGGGGTCCTACGAGCAGTACTTC.

This clonotype was seen just once. The rearrangement uses TRBV4-1 and TRBJ2-5, with 7 bases identical to TRBD1. The V gene end was trimmed by 4 bases and the J gene end by 3 bases; junction bases not matched to a gene: 5. This CDR3 is 14 amino acids long. Germline CDR1 and CDR2: MGHRA and YSYEKL. The CDR3 loop is CASSPPTGEETQYF. The CDR3 region has the DNA TGCGCCAGCAGCCCGCCAACAGGGGAAGAGACCCAGTACTTC.

This chain connects TRBV19 to TRBJ1-4, with D possibly being TRBD1 (5 bases). The CDR3 sequence is 15 residues long. V gave up 7 bases and J gave up 8 bases, with 20 bases separating them. In germline, CDR1 is LNHDA, CDR2 SQIVND (reference sequence). In DNA, the CDR3 is TGTGCCAGTACCCCCACGGGCCCGGGGCGCGAAAAACTGTTTTTT. Translation gives CASTPTGPGREKLFF. The whole variable domain, filled in from reference TRBV19 and TRBJ1-4, reads DGGITQSPKYLFRKEGQNVTLSCEQNLNHDAMYWYRQDPGQGLRLIYYSQIVNDFQKGDIAEGYSVSREKKESFPLTVTSAQKNPTAFYLCASTPTGPGREKLFFGSGTQLSVL.

The chain couples TRBV20-1 to TRBJ1-2; a weak D match, TRBD1 (6 bases). The CDR3 length is 12 residues. Per germline, CDR1 DFQATT and CDR2 SNEGSKA (reference sequence). V was shortened by 6 bases and J by 10 bases, with 18 bases between the two germline ends. CDR3 sequence reads: CSAPFGGPVYTF. CDR3 DNA sequence: TGCAGTGCCCCCTTCGGGGGCCCTGTCTACACCTTC.

The J gene is TRBJ2-4, the V gene TRBV5-1, with a possible D match to TRBD2 (6 bases). Deletions cut 0 bases from V and 0 bases from J, with 13 bases between. Germline assignment: CDR1 SGHRS and CDR2 YFSETQ. The CDR3 is 17 residues long. CDR3 protein: CASSLAPGELAKNIQYF. The CDR3 DNA reads TGCGCCAGCAGCTTGGCCCCGGGGGAATTAGCCAAAAACATTCAGTACTTC.

The rearrangement joins TRBV27 to TRBJ2-7, with 7 bases fitting TRBD1. Trimming removed 4 bases from V and 3 bases from J; junction bases left unmatched: 3. The CDR3 consists of 13 residues. Per germline, CDR1 MNHEY and CDR2 SMNVEV (reference sequence). The CDR3, as DNA: TGTGCCAGCAGTTCGGGACAGTACTACGAGCAGTACTTC. Protein sequence: CASSSGQYYEQYF.

This clonotype is a singleton in its sample. This CDR3 is CASSEFNSEQYF. CDR3 sequence (DNA): TGTGCCAGCAGTGAATTTAACTCCGAGCAGTACTTC. The chain combines TRBV6-1 with TRBJ2-7, with D unresolved. Germline CDR1 MNHNS, CDR2 SASEGT. The CDR3 extends over 12 amino acids. Trimming took off 2 bases at V and 6 bases at J, with 8 bases between the two ends.

This chain uses TRBV20-1 with TRBJ1-1; the match to TRBD1 covers 8 bases. V lost 8 bases and J lost 4; bases outside the gene matches: 9. This CDR3 region has 13 residues. CDR1 and CDR2 from the germline V gene are DFQATT and SNEGSKA (reference sequence). The CDR3 bases are TGCAGTCGATCCCTACAGGGGGGCACTGAAGCTTTCTTT. As protein: CSRSLQGGTEAFF.

The rearrangement links TRBV30 to TRBJ1-1; D not certain. The germline V and J ends were trimmed by 3 bases and 4 bases, with 6 bases remaining between them. Germline V gene sequence: CDR1 GTSNPN, CDR2 SVGIG (reference sequence). This CDR3 comprises 11 residues. CDR3 sequence: CAWSPLTEAFF. CDR3 in DNA: TGTGCCTGGAGCCCTCTCACTGAAGCTTTCTTT.

This chain links TRBV19 with TRBJ1-1; perhaps TRBD1 as D (6 bases). Per the germline V gene, CDR1 is LNHDA and CDR2 is SQIVND (reference sequence). Trimming removed 4 bases at V and 1 base at J, with 13 bases between. The CDR3 spans 15 residues. The DNA for the CDR3 is TGTGCCAGTAGTAGCGTGCAGGGGTCGAACACTGAAGCTTTCTTT. Translated: CASSSVQGSNTEAFF.

The chain couples TRBV19 to TRBJ1-1; no clear D gene. Germline CDR1 is LNHDA and CDR2 is SQIVND (reference sequence). V dropped 2 bases and J dropped 3 bases, with 7 bases sitting between them. The CDR3 runs 13 residues. CDR3 in amino acids: CASSIWEDTEAFF. The CDR3 bases are TGTGCCAGTAGTATATGGGAGGACACTGAAGCTTTCTTT. Complete variable domain (other parts from reference TRBV19 and TRBJ1-1): DGGITQSPKYLFRKEGQNVTLSCEQNLNHDAMYWYRQDPGQGLRLIYYSQIVNDFQKGDIAEGYSVSREKKESFPLTVTSAQKNPTAFYLCASSIWEDTEAFFGQGTRLTVV.

The chain recombines TRBV2 with TRBJ2-5, with D perhaps being TRBD1 or TRBD2 (7 bases each). The CDR3 totals 18 residues. Germline loops: CDR1 SNHLY, CDR2 FYNNEI. With 2 bases removed from V and 7 bases from J, the gap between germline ends came to 26 bases. CDR3 bases: TGTGCCAGCAGTGAAAGCTTTCATCGGACAGGCCCGGGGGGGACCCAGTACTTC. It encodes CASSESFHRTGPGGTQYF.

This rearrangement joins TRBV28 to TRBJ1-1; D gene ambiguous. Germline V CDR1 and CDR2: MDHEN, SYDVKM. Trimming left V 3 bases short and J 0 bases short, with 5 bases between. The CDR3 runs 13 residues. The DNA of the CDR3 is TGTGCCAGCAGTTTTTTTGTGAACACTGAAGCTTTCTTT. Residues: CASSFFVNTEAFF.

The chain employs TRBV15 and TRBJ1-1; weak D call: TRBD1 (5 bases). The V and J ends lost 5 bases and 8 bases respectively, with 18 bases between them. Germline V lookup: CDR1 LNHNV, CDR2 YYDKDF (reference sequence). The CDR3 has 14 residues. In DNA, the CDR3 is TGTGCCACCAGCCTCGTTCCAGGGTCCCTAGAAGCTTTCTTT. This gives the protein CATSLVPGSLEAFF.

The chain recombines TRBV12-3 or TRBV12-4 with TRBJ1-5, with D hard to call. The CDR3 is 13 residues long. Deletions cut 3 bases from V and 3 bases from J, with 6 bases between. The CDR3 DNA follows: TGTGCCAGCAGTTTCGGCAACAATCAGCCCCAGCATTTT. This gives the protein CASSFGNNQPQHF.

This rearrangement joins TRBV30 to TRBJ1-6; the D is unclear. The length of the CDR3 is 15 residues. The germline V and J ends were trimmed by 3 bases and 8 bases, with 17 bases remaining between them. Germline values: CDR1 GTSNPN, CDR2 SVGIG (reference sequence). CDR3 loop: CAWSPGIPWDSPLHF. The CDR3 region has the DNA TGTGCCTGGAGCCCGGGGATCCCATGGGATTCACCCCTCCACTTT.

The V call is TRBV4-1, the J call TRBJ1-3, with 10 bases aligning to TRBD1. The V and J ends lost 2 bases and 4 bases, in that order; junction bases with no gene match: 8. The CDR3 is 17 residues long. Germline V gene data show CDR1 as MGHRA and CDR2 as YSYEKL. CDR3 amino acids: CASSQTLDRGHGNTIYF. The CDR3 nucleotides are TGCGCCAGCAGCCAAACCCTCGACAGGGGGCACGGAAACACCATATATTTT.

The rearrangement links TRBV11-2 to TRBJ1-2; D remains ambiguous. This CDR3 has 13 amino acids. V was pared by 4 bases and J by 4 bases, with 10 bases between. The germline V gene has CDR1 SGHAT and CDR2 FQNNGV. CDR3 in DNA: TGTGCCAGCAGCTCGGCCGGACTCTATGGCTACACCTTC. Its protein product is CASSSAGLYGYTF.

The CDR3 DNA reads as TGTGCCAGCAGCCCCCAGGGCCCTTGGGGACAGGGGGACAATGAGCAGTTCTTC. Its translation: CASSPQGPWGQGDNEQFF. The chain joins TRBV7-9 to TRBJ2-1; 11 nucleotides line up with TRBD1. The trim removed 5 bases at V and 5 bases at J, leaving 14 bases unmatched. The CDR3 covers 18 residues. CDR1 is SEHNR and CDR2 is FQNEAQ in the germline V gene (reference sequence). The full variable domain, completed using reference TRBV7-9 and TRBJ2-1, is DTGVSQNPRHKITKRGQNVTFRCDPISEHNRLYWYRQTLGQGPEFLTYFQNEAQLEKSRLLSDRFSAERPKGSFSTLEIQRTEQGDSAMYLCASSPQGPWGQGDNEQFFGPGTRLTVL.

This clonotype has just one count. The chain combines TRBV11-2 with TRBJ2-3; TRBD1 matches 7 bases. In germline, CDR1 is SGHAT, CDR2 FQNNGV. This CDR3 is built from 18 residues. J was trimmed by 2 bases and V by 1 base; bases with no gene match: 12. The CDR3 DNA is TGTGCCAGCAGCTTAGGTCCGACAGGGCTTACCCTCACAGATACGCAGTATTTT. Amino acid sequence: CASSLGPTGLTLTDTQYF.

The CDR3 sequence is CASSFQWTGGYTF. In nucleotides, the CDR3 is TGTGCCAGCAGTTTCCAATGGACGGGTGGCTACACCTTC. The rearrangement joins TRBV28 to TRBJ1-2; D is uncertain. The CDR3 spans 13 residues. Trimming removed 3 bases from V and 7 bases from J, with 12 bases in between. Germline assignment: CDR1 MDHEN and CDR2 SYDVKM.

The chain couples TRBV27 to TRBJ1-1; TRBD1 matches at 9 bases. Looked up from germline, CDR1 is MNHEY and CDR2 is SMNVEV (reference sequence). V lost 4 bases, J lost 11 bases, and 5 bases stayed unmatched. This CDR3 region has 12 residues. Here the CDR3 DNA reads TGTGCCAGCAGTTCGTTCGGGACAGGGGCTTTCTTT. Amino acid sequence: CASSSFGTGAFF.

The chain links TRBV5-1 to TRBJ1-4, with TRBD1 as a possible D gene (5 bases). V was clipped by 1 base and J by 7 bases, with 8 bases between them. CDR1 and CDR2 (germline): SGHRS, YFSETQ. CDR3 size: 13 residues. The CDR3 spells CASSLTQGEKLFF. The CDR3 nucleotides read TGCGCCAGCAGCTTGACTCAGGGTGAAAAACTGTTTTTT.

This clonotype was seen a handful of times. The CDR3 DNA sequence: TGTGCCAGCAGCCCCTTAGTTAGATATAGGGACACTGAAGCTTTCTTT. The encoded protein is CASSPLVRYRDTEAFF. The chain links TRBV3-1 to TRBJ1-1, with D unresolved. V lost 4 bases, J lost 3 bases, and 18 bases lay in between. CDR3 length equals 16 residues. The germline CDR1 and CDR2 sequences are LGHDT and YNNKEL (reference sequence).

The chain carries TRBV27 and TRBJ2-3; D might be TRBD1 (5 bases). The end of the DNA is better explained by TRBJ1-5, so the J call may be wrong. Germline assignment: CDR1 MNHEY and CDR2 SMNVEV (reference sequence). This CDR3 contains 15 residues. In DNA, the CDR3 is TGTGCCAGCAGTTTATCGTCGCGGGGCACAGATACGCAGCATTTT. Protein sequence: CASSLSSRGTDTQHF.

In its sample, this clonotype was seen a few times. This chain joins TRBV27 and TRBJ1-5, with 9 bases matching TRBD1. The ends lost 3 bases at V and 6 bases at J; junction bases unmatched: 9. This CDR3 contains 16 residues. Germline loops: CDR1 MNHEY, CDR2 SMNVEV (reference sequence). This CDR3 is CASSLTGGSFTQPQHF. As DNA, the CDR3 is TGTGCCAGCAGTTTGACAGGGGGTTCTTTCACTCAGCCCCAGCATTTT.